Listed here is a single T cell receptor beta chain. Its antigen is not identified. The sample comes from a study of shared clonotypes between healthy human individuals. Study-level background: The plates for each donor numbered three CD4 naive, three CD4 memory, two CD8 naive and one CD8 memory. Study results and caveats: Exclusively blood specimens were collected; tissue repertoires likely differ.

Sequencing used immunoSEQ multiplex PCR; TCRdb keeps in-frame clones, though not all of them. The sample has some 2.3 million clones, 85% to 95% seen once; the top ten hold 0.39%. Researchers partitioned CD4+ cells into CD45RA+ naive and CD45RA-negative memory subsets. The TCR was taken from a man between 18 and 35 years old in good health. Some clones in this sample may be carry-over from other donors' samples. The sample was naive CD4+ T cells from PBMCs. The subset: CD45RA+ positively selected.

The CDR3 region has the DNA TGCGCCAGCAGCTTGTATACATCGGGACCTCCCTCCTACGAGCAGTACTTC. Protein: CASSLYTSGPPSYEQYF. The V gene is TRBV5-1, the J gene TRBJ2-7, with D perhaps assigned TRBD1 or TRBD2 (5 bases each). V was clipped by 1 base and J by 0 bases, with 17 bases between them. The CDR3 contains 17 residues. Germline CDR1 is SGHRS and CDR2 is YFSETQ.